These 4 T cell receptor beta chains were sequenced from one sample in a study of Graves' ophthalmopathy and Graves' hyperthyroidism. Amplification from RNA transcripts yielded the TCR beta CDR3 regions. RT-PCR was first run with HTBI primers, then multiplex PCR in a second round. TCRdb re-analysed the multiplex PCR reads in MiXCR, keeping a single row per CDR3 protein. This table holds 660,000 or so distinct CDR3 sequences, roughly two fifths found once. The source material was peripheral blood. These receptors all stem from an adult man with Graves' ophthalmopathy.

DNA of the CDR3: TGCAGCAGTTTCGGGGGAGAGACCCAGTACTTC. Translated, it gives CSSFGGETQYF. This chain links TRBV29-1 with TRBJ2-5, with a weak D call TRBD2 (6 bases). The V gene lost 8 bases and the J gene lost 4 bases, with 11 bases spanning the gap. The CDR3 has 11 residues. Germline V gene data show CDR1 as SQVTM and CDR2 as ANQGSEA. The whole variable domain, filled in from reference TRBV29-1 and TRBJ2-5, reads SAVISQKPSRDICQRGTSLTIQCQVDSQVTMMFWYRQQPGQSLTLIATANQGSEATYESGFVIDKFPISRPNLTFSTLTVSNMSPEDSSIYLCSSFGGETQYFGPGTRLLVL.

The V gene is TRBV2, the J gene TRBJ2-7; possibly TRBD2 for D (6 bases). The CDR3 has 11 residues. CDR1 is SNHLY and CDR2 is FYNNEI in the germline V gene. V was shortened by 8 bases and J by 5 bases, with 10 bases between the two germline ends. CDR3: CASAGGNEQYF. The CDR3 coding sequence is TGTGCCAGCGCGGGCGGGAACGAGCAGTACTTC.

As for this clonotype: The missing conserved phenylalanine or tryptophan at the end of this CDR3 makes a read error likely. The limits of the CDR3 on the DNA are not certain, so only TCRdb's listed CDR3 is given. The gene calls are TRBV9 and TRBJ1-1. The V gene's germline CDR1 is SGDLS and CDR2 YYNGEE. The CDR3 is made up of 8 amino acids, end residues included. CDR3 sequence: CASSVAGS.

This clonotype was counted between two and nine times. V is TRBV19 and J is TRBJ1-1; no clear D. V was cut by 1 base and J by 4 bases, with 13 bases left in between. From germline, CDR1 is LNHDA and CDR2 SQIVND (reference sequence). The CDR3 has 15 residues. The CDR3 DNA reads TGTGCCAGTAGTATAGTGCGGGCGCTGAGCACTGAAGCTTTCTTT. It codes for CASSIVRALSTEAFF.